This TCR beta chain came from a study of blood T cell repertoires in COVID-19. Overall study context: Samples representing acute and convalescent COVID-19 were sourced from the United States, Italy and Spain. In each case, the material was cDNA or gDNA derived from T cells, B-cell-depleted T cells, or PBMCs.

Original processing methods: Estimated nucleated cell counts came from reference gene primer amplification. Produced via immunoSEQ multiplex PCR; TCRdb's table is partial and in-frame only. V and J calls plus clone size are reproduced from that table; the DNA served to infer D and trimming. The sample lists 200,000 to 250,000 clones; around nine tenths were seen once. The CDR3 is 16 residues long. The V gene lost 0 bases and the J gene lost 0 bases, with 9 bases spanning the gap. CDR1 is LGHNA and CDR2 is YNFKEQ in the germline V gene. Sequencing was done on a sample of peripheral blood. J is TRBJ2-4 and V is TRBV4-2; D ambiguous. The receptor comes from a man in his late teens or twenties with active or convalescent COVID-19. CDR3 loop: CASSQDPGIAKNIQYF. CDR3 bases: TGTGCCAGCAGCCAAGATCCAGGTATAGCCAAAAACATTCAGTACTTC.